This TCR beta chain is drawn from a study of T cell responses to AZD1222 COVID-19 vaccine. Clones were read by immunoSEQ multiplex PCR, and TCRdb kept only the in-frame ones, dropping some. In the table there are roughly 140,000 clones, approximately 88% of which are singletons. This CDR3 has 15 residues. In germline, CDR1 is MNHEY, CDR2 SVGEGT. Deletions cut 6 bases from V and 2 bases from J, with 17 bases between. The clonotype originates from an adult in good health. The starting material was peripheral blood, obtained on day 0 of AZD1222 vaccination. The chain joins TRBV6-2 or TRBV6-3 to TRBJ2-7, with D possibly TRBD1 on 6 matching bases. The CDR3 DNA reads as TGTGCCAGCAGCCAAAACAGGGCGGGCACCTACGAGCAGTACTTC. It codes for CASSQNRAGTYEQYF.